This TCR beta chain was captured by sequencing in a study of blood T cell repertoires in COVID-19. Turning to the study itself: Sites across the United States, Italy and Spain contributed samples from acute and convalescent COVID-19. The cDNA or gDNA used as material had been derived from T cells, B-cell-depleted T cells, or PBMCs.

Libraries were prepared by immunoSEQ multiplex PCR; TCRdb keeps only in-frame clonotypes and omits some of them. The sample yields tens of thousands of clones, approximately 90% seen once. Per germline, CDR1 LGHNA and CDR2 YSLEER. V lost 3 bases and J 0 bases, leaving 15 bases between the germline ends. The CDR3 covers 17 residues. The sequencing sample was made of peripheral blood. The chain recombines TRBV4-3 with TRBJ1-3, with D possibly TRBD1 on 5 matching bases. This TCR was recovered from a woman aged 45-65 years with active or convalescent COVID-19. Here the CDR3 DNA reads TGCGCCAGCAGCCACCAATTGACAGCGAGCTCTGGAAACACCATATATTTT. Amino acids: CASSHQLTASSGNTIYF.